This T cell receptor (beta chain) comes out of a study of PD-L1 blockade in urothelial cancer. The wider study: Male sex and bladder-origin urothelial cancer characterized about 90% of the roughly 30 patients. Blood analysis took place 3 weeks (second dose) and 6 weeks after treatment start.

For this clone: Antigen specificity is unknown.

Trimming took 1 base from V and 4 from J, leaving 11 bases between them. This CDR3 is 14 amino acids long. Germline values: CDR1 SEHNR, CDR2 FQNEAQ (reference sequence). This table comes from immunoSEQ multiplex PCR, and its TCRdb copy is limited to in-frame clones, with some not included. The sample has 45,000 to 60,000 clones, approximately 80% seen once. Study-level findings and limits: Pretreatment clonality of the blood TCR repertoire below the median was predictive of superior survival. At the 3-week point, tumor-associated blood clones expanded more in durable-benefit patients.

The chain employs TRBV7-9 and TRBJ2-7, with D possibly being TRBD1 (5 bases). The receptor was isolated from a man in his forties or fifties with urothelial cancer. The specimen was PBMCs, collected around atezolizumab (anti-PD-L1) treatment. The CDR3 reads CASSLGGREYEQYF. The CDR3 DNA reads as TGTGCCAGCAGCTTAGGCGGCAGGGAATACGAGCAGTACTTC.